This is a list of T cell receptor beta chains from one sample in a study of cytomegalovirus exposure and HLA in healthy donors. Produced via immunoSEQ multiplex PCR; TCRdb's table is partial and in-frame only. Among 90,000 to 120,000 clones listed, 81% were seen once. Sequencing input: PBMCs. Source of these receptors: a man aged 25-40 years in good health and CMV-seronegative. The CDR3 runs from the conserved cysteine through the conserved F or W. A D gene is named only where the DNA matches it firmly. Clone size is shown for a subset of rows, as once, few, many or a class of expanded clone.

TRBJ2-3 | . | TRBV4-1 | TRBD2 | CASSHLGTSKDTQYF | TGCGCCAGCAGCCACCTAGGGACTAGTAAAGATACGCAGTATTTT
TRBJ2-1 | once | TRBV5-1 | TRBD1 | CASRDRASSDEQFF | TGCGCCAGCAGGGACAGGGCTTCGTCCGATGAGCAGTTCTTC
TRBJ1-6 | . | TRBV25-1 | TRBD1 | CASSEAGTEYSPLHF | TGTGCCAGCAGTGAAGCTGGGACAGAATATTCACCCCTCCACTTT
TRBJ2-2 | . | TRBV11-3 | . | CASSPRGGATGELFF | TGTGCCAGCAGCCCCAGGGGAGGGGCCACCGGGGAGCTGTTTTTT
TRBJ1-2 | few | TRBV5-4 | TRBD1 | CASSSGGTVRANYGYTF | TGTGCCAGCAGCTCTGGGGGGACAGTTCGAGCTAACTATGGCTACACCTTC
TRBJ2-3 | . | TRBV29-1 | TRBD1 | CSVEGQNSDTQYF | TGCAGCGTTGAGGGACAGAATTCAGATACGCAGTATTTT
TRBJ2-7 | . | TRBV9 | . | CASSAGYEQYF | TGTGCCAGCAGCGCCGGCTACGAGCAGTACTTC
TRBJ2-3 | . | TRBV13 | . | CASSSTGTDTQYF | TGTGCCAGCAGCTCGACTGGTACAGATACGCAGTATTTT
TRBJ1-3 | . | TRBV2 | . | CASSEVARTIPFSGNTIYF | TGTGCCAGCAGTGAAGTGGCCAGAACAATACCCTTCTCTGGAAACACCATATATTTT
TRBJ2-5 | . | TRBV28 | . | CASSGPMGLQETQYF | TGTGCCAGCAGTGGACCAATGGGACTCCAAGAGACCCAGTACTTC
TRBJ2-7 | . | TRBV14 | . | CASRGDSHEQYF | TGTGCCAGCAGGGGTGACAGCCACGAGCAGTACTTC
TRBJ2-1 | few | TRBV6-1 | . | CASRKADRNEQFF | TGTGCCAGCAGGAAAGCGGACCGCAATGAGCAGTTCTTC
TRBJ2-7 | . | TRBV6-4 | TRBD2 | CASSATGTSLSYEQYF | TGTGCCAGCAGTGCCACCGGGACTAGCTTATCCTACGAGCAGTACTTC
TRBJ2-5 | . | TRBV10-3 | TRBD1 | CAIKGQTQETQYF | TGTGCCATCAAGGGACAGACCCAAGAGACCCAGTACTTC
TRBJ1-2 | . | TRBV6-5 | . | CASSYGGHGYTF | TGTGCCAGCAGTTACGGGGGCCATGGCTACACCTTC
TRBJ2-7 | . | TRBV6-5 | TRBD1 | CASSPTGGAYEQYF | TGTGCCAGCAGTCCGACAGGGGGGGCCTACGAGCAGTACTTC
TRBJ2-7 | once | TRBV28 | . | CASSLRSYEQYF | TGTGCCAGCAGTTTAAGGAGCTACGAGCAGTACTTC
TRBJ1-1 | . | TRBV27 | . | CASSSLMNTEAFF | TGTGCCAGCAGTTCCCTTATGAACACTGAAGCTTTCTTT
TRBJ1-1 | . | TRBV30 | . | CAWSVVRNTEAFF | TGTGCCTGGAGTGTGGTCAGGAACACTGAAGCTTTCTTT
TRBJ1-2 | . | TRBV18 | . | CASSPPGTGVRGYTF | TGTGCCAGCTCACCACCCGGGACGGGGGTACGTGGCTACACCTTC
TRBJ1-2 | . | TRBV11-2 | . | CASSLDGGGDYGYTF | TGTGCCAGCAGCTTAGATGGGGGGGGCGACTATGGCTACACCTTC
TRBJ1-5 | . | TRBV30 | TRBD1 | CAWSVPVRGLGQPQHF | TGTGCCTGGAGTGTACCGGTCAGGGGGCTCGGTCAGCCCCAGCATTTT